This passage covers 30 T cell receptor beta chains from one sample sequenced in a study of CD8 T cells in ankylosing spondylitis. From the 5' RACE reads, TCRdb called clonotypes with MiXCR, one entry per CDR3 protein. The repertoire holds roughly 180,000 distinct CDR3 sequences, with around 8.9% as singletons. The specimen sequenced was blood, either unsorted or a sorted T cell fraction (not recorded which). Receptor source: a female donor with ankylosing spondylitis or in good health (not recorded which).

At least ten counts were recorded for this clonotype. The chain joins TRBV27 to TRBJ2-1; D may be TRBD2 (6 bases). V was pared by 2 bases and J by 0 bases, with 8 bases between. Per germline, CDR1 MNHEY and CDR2 SMNVEV (reference sequence). This CDR3 is 15 amino acids long. For the CDR3, the DNA is TGTGCCAGCAGTTTACTCGGGAGCTCCTACAATGAGCAGTTCTTC. This encodes CASSLLGSSYNEQFF.

This clonotype was counted between two and nine times. The chain uses TRBV12-2 and TRBJ1-2. TRBV12-2 is an annotated pseudogene. The CDR3 loop spans 13 amino acids. For the CDR3, the DNA is TGTGCAAGTCGCTTAGCGGGGAGTGGGGGCTACACCTTC. It is translated as CASRLAGSGGYTF.

This chain uses TRBV7-9 with TRBJ1-3, with 8 positions matching TRBD1. V trimming: 4 bases; J trimming: 7 bases; junction bases outside the gene matches: 3. CDR3 length: 13 residues. Germline CDR1 and CDR2: SEHNR and FQNEAQ (reference sequence). CDR3 nucleotides: TGTGCCAGCAGCTCGGGACAGGAGAACACCATATATTTT. Translating it yields CASSSGQENTIYF.

This clonotype was counted only a few times. The gene calls are TRBV10-3 and TRBJ2-2; D possibly corresponds to TRBD2 (5 bases). Germline-derived CDR1 and CDR2 are ENHRY and SYGVKD. Trimming shortened V by 2 bases and J by 7 bases, and 11 bases separated the two germline ends. The CDR3 runs to 14 residues. DNA for the CDR3: TGTGCCATCAGTGAGGCGGACTTGGTCGGGGAGCTGTTTTTT. This translates into CAISEADLVGELFF.

This clonotype was observed at least ten times. The J gene is TRBJ1-1, the V gene TRBV29-1, with D unresolved. The CDR3 is 13 amino acids. V gave up 1 base and J gave up 0 bases, with 6 bases separating them. Germline V lookup: CDR1 SQVTM, CDR2 ANQGSEA. CDR3 protein: CSVEGHMNTEAFF. In nucleotides, the CDR3 is TGCAGCGTTGAAGGTCACATGAACACTGAAGCTTTCTTT. Looking up the rest from reference TRBV29-1 and TRBJ1-1 gives the full variable domain: SAVISQKPSRDICQRGTSLTIQCQVDSQVTMMFWYRQQPGQSLTLIATANQGSEATYESGFVIDKFPISRPNLTFSTLTVSNMSPEDSSIYLCSVEGHMNTEAFFGQGTRLTVV.

This clonotype came up a few times. This chain joins TRBV9 and TRBJ1-3, with D unclear. CDR3 length equals 17 residues. From germline, CDR1 is SGDLS and CDR2 YYNGEE. V lost 2 bases to trimming and J lost 2 bases, with 17 bases between them. Here the CDR3 DNA reads TGTGCCAGCAGCGTCGACAACAGTTATCTAGCTGGAAACACCATATATTTT. The encoded protein is CASSVDNSYLAGNTIYF.

This clonotype was seen repeatedly, ten times or more. The chain links TRBV29-1 to TRBJ2-1, with unresolved D. V gave up 3 bases and J gave up 9 bases, with 9 bases separating them. There are 11 residues in the CDR3. The V gene's germline CDR1 is SQVTM and CDR2 ANQGSEA. CDR3 coding DNA: TGCAGCGTTGAGGCGGCGGTTGAGCAGTTCTTC. Translating it yields CSVEAAVEQFF.

The rearrangement joins TRBV12-3 or TRBV12-4 to TRBJ2-5; D may be TRBD1 (5 bases). V was clipped by 0 bases and J by 5 bases, with 10 bases between them. The CDR3 has 14 amino acids. The CDR3 nucleotides read TGTGCCAGCAGTTTAGCGCAGGGCCGGGAGACCCAGTACTTC. It translates to CASSLAQGRETQYF.

This clonotype has just a few counts. The chain recombines TRBV20-1 with TRBJ2-1, with D maybe TRBD1 (6 bases). V was pared by 0 bases and J by 8 bases, with 17 bases between. The CDR3 spans 15 residues. Germline V gene data show CDR1 as DFQATT and CDR2 as SNEGSKA (reference sequence). CDR3 in amino acids: CSARDPQSPGDEQFF. DNA for the CDR3: TGCAGTGCTAGAGATCCCCAGTCCCCAGGGGATGAGCAGTTCTTC.

This clonotype was seen ten or more times. The rearrangement joins TRBV7-9 to TRBJ1-6, with D uncertain. V was clipped by 4 bases and J by 0 bases, with 4 bases between them. Germline V lookup: CDR1 SEHNR, CDR2 FQNEAQ (reference sequence). The CDR3 loop spans 14 amino acids. This CDR3 reads CASSWDSYNSPLHF. The CDR3 DNA follows: TGTGCCAGCAGCTGGGACTCCTATAATTCACCCCTCCACTTT.

V gene TRBV4-3 combines with J gene TRBJ2-1; 7 bases match TRBD2. The J segment lost 7 bases and the V segment lost 1 base, leaving 7 bases of the junction unmatched. The germline gives CDR1 LGHNA, CDR2 YSLEER. The CDR3 is 15 residues long. DNA for the CDR3: TGCGCCAGCAGCCAAGGCGCGGGAGCGGGTAATGAGCAGTTCTTC. The encoded protein is CASSQGAGAGNEQFF.

The chain combines TRBV5-4 with TRBJ2-5; D perhaps matches TRBD2 (5 bases). The CDR3 spans 13 residues. V was pared by 4 bases and J by 5 bases, with 12 bases between. Germline lookup yields CDR1 SGHNT and CDR2 YYREEE (reference sequence). CDR3 sequence (DNA): TGTGCCAGCAGCCCTCCTACGGGGGAGACCCAGTACTTC. As protein: CASSPPTGETQYF.

V gene TRBV5-6 combines with J gene TRBJ2-5; TRBD2 matches 9 bases. The V gene end was trimmed by 0 bases and the J gene end by 5 bases; junction bases not matched to a gene: 8. In germline, CDR1 is SGHDT, CDR2 YYEEEE. The CDR3 has 16 residues. The DNA for the CDR3 is TGTGCCAGCAGCTTGGGCCCCACAAGCGGGAGGGAGACCCAGTACTTC. This translates into CASSLGPTSGRETQYF.

This chain connects TRBV27 to TRBJ1-5, with a weak D call TRBD1 (6 bases). Trimming shortened V by 3 bases and J by 7 bases, and 13 bases separated the two germline ends. The germline CDR1 and CDR2 sequences are MNHEY and SMNVEV (reference sequence). The CDR3 covers 14 residues. The CDR3 DNA sequence: TGTGCCAGCAGTTTTGCCCAGGGGATACAGCCCCAGCATTTT. Protein product: CASSFAQGIQPQHF.

The gene calls are TRBV9 and TRBJ2-1; D possibly corresponds to TRBD2 (5 bases). Per germline, CDR1 SGDLS and CDR2 YYNGEE. V was cut by 3 bases and J by 6 bases, with 13 bases left in between. The CDR3 sequence is 14 residues long. The CDR3 sequence is CASSGRPSFNEQFF. CDR3 bases: TGTGCCAGCAGCGGCCGTCCTAGCTTCAATGAGCAGTTCTTC.

This clonotype has a handful of counts. The chain employs TRBV29-1 and TRBJ1-2, with 10 bases aligning to TRBD1. There are 14 residues in the CDR3. Germline values: CDR1 SQVTM, CDR2 ANQGSEA. Trimming at V came to 0 bases and at J to 2 bases, leaving 0 bases not matched to a gene. CDR3 in amino acids: CSVEEGQGNYGYTF. The CDR3 DNA is TGCAGCGTTGAAGAGGGACAGGGGAACTATGGCTACACCTTC. Variable domain in full (rest from reference TRBV29-1 and TRBJ1-2): SAVISQKPSRDICQRGTSLTIQCQVDSQVTMMFWYRQQPGQSLTLIATANQGSEATYESGFVIDKFPISRPNLTFSTLTVSNMSPEDSSIYLCSVEEGQGNYGYTFGSGTRLTVV.

The chain is built from TRBV20-1 and TRBJ2-1; maybe TRBD2 (5 bases). The CDR3 sequence is 15 residues long. V lost 6 bases to trimming and J lost 8 bases, with 23 bases between them. The germline CDR1 and CDR2 sequences are DFQATT and SNEGSKA (reference sequence). In nucleotides, the CDR3 is TGCAGTGCGGCAGTGGCGGTACACCCCGGGGATGAGCAGTTCTTC. Protein product: CSAAVAVHPGDEQFF.

This clonotype was counted ten times or more. J is TRBJ2-6 and V is TRBV27; no clear D. Germline values: CDR1 MNHEY, CDR2 SMNVEV (reference sequence). Trimming removed 5 bases from V and 2 bases from J, with 1 base in between. CDR3 size: 12 residues. CDR3 DNA: TGTGCCAGCAGTGCTGGGGCCAACGTCCTGACTTTC. This codes for CASSAGANVLTF.

In its sample, this clonotype was seen a few times. J is TRBJ1-4 and V is TRBV29-1; tentatively, D is TRBD1 (6 bases). CDR1 SQVTM and CDR2 ANQGSEA come from the germline V gene. Trimming shortened V by 3 bases and J by 5 bases, and 10 bases separated the two germline ends. The CDR3 has 13 residues. The CDR3: CSVEDSPNEKLFF. The CDR3 DNA follows: TGCAGCGTTGAGGACAGCCCCAATGAAAAACTGTTTTTT.

This clonotype occurred a few times. The chain is built from TRBV11-2 and TRBJ2-5; the D is unclear. In germline, CDR1 is SGHAT, CDR2 FQNNGV. The CDR3 length is 13 residues. V was shortened by 1 base and J by 5 bases, with 8 bases between the two germline ends. In DNA, the CDR3 is TGTGCCAGCAGCTTAGTAGTCGTGGAGACCCAGTACTTC. This translates into CASSLVVVETQYF.

This clonotype was seen repeatedly, ten times or more. The chain employs TRBV4-3 and TRBJ2-1; D call uncertain. With 2 bases removed from V and 5 bases from J, the gap between germline ends came to 7 bases. CDR1 is LGHNA and CDR2 is YSLEER in the germline V gene. CDR3 length: 13 amino acids. The CDR3 is CASSQRGNNEQFF. The CDR3 region has the DNA TGCGCCAGCAGCCAACGAGGAAACAATGAGCAGTTCTTC.

This clonotype was counted between two and nine times. The V and J genes are TRBV7-9 and TRBJ2-2, with TRBD1 identical over 9 bases. Germline V lookup: CDR1 SEHNR, CDR2 FQNEAQ (reference sequence). Trimming removed 7 bases from V and 3 bases from J; junction bases left unmatched: 6. This CDR3 comprises 15 residues. The CDR3 DNA is TGTGCCAGCAACTGGGGACAGGGTTACACCGGGGAGCTGTTTTTT. It specifies CASNWGQGYTGELFF.

There are a few counts of this clonotype. The chain joins TRBV5-5 to TRBJ2-1; D may be TRBD1 or TRBD2 (5 bases each). Germline lookup yields CDR1 SGHKS and CDR2 YYEKEE (reference sequence). With 5 bases removed from V and 10 bases from J, the gap between germline ends came to 13 bases. The CDR3 loop spans 12 amino acids. The DNA for the CDR3 is TGTGCCAGCAGAGGGGACGCCGCCGAGCAGTTCTTC. This sequence encodes CASRGDAAEQFF. The variable domain in full, completed from reference TRBV5-5 and TRBJ2-1, reads DAGVTQSPTHLIKTRGQQVTLRCSPISGHKSVSWYQQVLGQGPQFIFQYYEKEERGRGNFPDRFSARQFPNYSSELNVNALLLGDSALYLCASRGDAAEQFFGPGTRLTVL.

This clonotype was seen many times. The chain joins TRBV4-3 to TRBJ1-5; the D gene is possibly TRBD1 (5 bases). V dropped 4 bases and J dropped 9 bases, with 22 bases sitting between them. From germline, CDR1 is LGHNA and CDR2 YSLEER. This CDR3 contains 16 residues. The CDR3 region is CASSPQFGTPGWPQHF. The CDR3 DNA sequence: TGCGCCAGCAGCCCCCAGTTCGGGACCCCAGGATGGCCCCAGCATTTT.

This rearrangement joins TRBV9 to TRBJ2-7, with D perhaps assigned TRBD1 or TRBD2 (6 bases each). Germline V gene sequence: CDR1 SGDLS, CDR2 YYNGEE. Trimming took 0 bases from V and 3 from J, leaving 16 bases between them. The CDR3 totals 16 residues. CDR3 region: CASSVDYREEGYEQYF. The CDR3 DNA is TGTGCCAGCAGCGTAGATTACAGGGAGGAGGGCTACGAGCAGTACTTC.

The chain combines TRBV6-1 with TRBJ2-3; the D call may be TRBD1 or TRBD2 (5 bases each). The CDR3 contains 15 residues. The V end lost 5 bases, the J end lost 3 bases, and 15 bases lay between the germline ends. Germline V gives CDR1 MNHNS, CDR2 SASEGT. CDR3: CASSPFRGVTDTQYF. DNA for the CDR3: TGTGCCAGCAGTCCCTTTAGGGGAGTAACAGATACGCAGTATTTT.

At least ten counts were recorded for this clonotype. The V call is TRBV5-1, the J call TRBJ2-7; possible D gene TRBD2, 5 bases. The CDR3 totals 13 residues. Per germline, CDR1 SGHRS and CDR2 YFSETQ. V gave up 6 bases and J gave up 0 bases, with 10 bases separating them. The CDR3, as DNA: TGCGCCAGCAAAGACGGGGACTCCTACGAGCAGTACTTC. Its protein is CASKDGDSYEQYF. Variable domain in full (rest from reference TRBV5-1 and TRBJ2-7): KAGVTQTPRYLIKTRGQQVTLSCSPISGHRSVSWYQQTPGQGLQFLFEYFSETQRNKGNFPGRFSGRQFSNSRSEMNVSTLELGDSALYLCASKDGDSYEQYFGPGTRLTVT.

V and J are TRBV5-6 and TRBJ2-1; D is perhaps TRBD1 or TRBD2 (5 bases each). Germline values: CDR1 SGHDT, CDR2 YYEEEE. Trimming removed 4 bases from V and 14 bases from J, with 16 bases in between. This CDR3 contains 12 residues. The CDR3: CASSPTGTPEFF. In nucleotides, the CDR3 is TGTGCCAGCAGCCCTACCGGGACCCCTGAGTTCTTC.

This clonotype was seen more than once but under ten times. For the CDR3, the DNA is TGTGCCACCAGTCCGGTGCGAGGAAACACCATATATTTT. Encoded protein: CATSPVRGNTIYF. This rearrangement joins TRBV15 to TRBJ1-3; D remains ambiguous. The CDR3 has 13 amino acids. V lost 6 bases, J lost 4 bases, and 10 bases lay in between. Germline V gives CDR1 LNHNV, CDR2 YYDKDF (reference sequence).

A note on this clonotype: The junction departs from the called germline gene at one end, perhaps through a read error. This sequence joins TRBV5-6 and TRBJ2-2; TRBD2 might be the D (6 bases). CDR3 size: 14 residues. Germline V gene sequence: CDR1 SGHDT, CDR2 YYEEEE. This chain's CDR3 is CASSPDPSGGELLF. In DNA form, the CDR3 reads TGTGCCAGCAGCCCCGACCCATCCGGCGGGGAGCTGCTTTTT.